This T cell receptor (beta chain) stems from a study of T cell repertoires in cytomegalovirus infection. Study summary: Matching HLA type and CMV infection were both indicated by public TCR beta signatures.

This clonotype was counted ten times or more. As yet, its antigen is unknown. The V gene end was trimmed by 3 bases and the J gene end by 2 bases; junction bases not matched to a gene: 16. The germline gives CDR1 SGHRS, CDR2 YFSETQ. This CDR3 is 20 amino acids long. TCRdb redid the calling of the reads with MiXCR, one entry per CDR3 protein. The sample consists of tens of thousands of distinct CDR3 sequences, about 27% of them appearing once. This receptor was obtained from a human donor in good health (CMV status not recorded). Some clones in this sample may be carry-over from other donors' samples. This rearrangement joins TRBV5-1 to TRBJ2-6, with TRBD2 matching over 8 bases. This specimen consisted of CD8+ T cells from cultured PBMCs, obtained from culture after CMV antigen stimulation. The CDR3 reads CASSWKNGGGLVAGANVLTF. The CDR3 nucleotides are TGCGCCAGCAGCTGGAAGAACGGGGGGGGCCTTGTCGCTGGGGCCAACGTCCTGACTTTC.